These 3 T cell receptor beta chains came from one sample sequenced in a study of blood T cell repertoires in COVID-19. Libraries were prepared by immunoSEQ multiplex PCR; TCRdb keeps only in-frame clonotypes and omits some of them. The table records roughly 150,000 clones, roughly four fifths of them present only once. The material sequenced was peripheral blood. The receptor set was obtained from a human donor with acute or convalescent COVID-19. The donor label of this sample is uncertain.

V gene TRBV5-1 combines with J gene TRBJ1-4; 7 nucleotides agree with TRBD1. Germline CDR1 SGHRS, CDR2 YFSETQ. The CDR3 consists of 15 residues. Trimming cost V 4 bases and J 3 bases; bases outside gene matches: 6. Here the CDR3 reads CASSLQGWSNEKLFF. The DNA of the CDR3 is TGCGCCAGCAGCCTACAGGGGTGGTCTAATGAAAAACTGTTTTTT.

The chain joins TRBV6-1 to TRBJ2-5, with 8 nucleotides matching TRBD1. The CDR3 is made up of 18 amino acids. Germline V gives CDR1 MNHNS, CDR2 SASEGT. V lost 3 bases to trimming and J lost 5 bases; unmatched junction nucleotides: 17. For the CDR3, the DNA is TGTGCCAGCAGTGATAGGTGGGGACAGGCTTCTTCGGGGGAGACCCAGTACTTC. Protein: CASSDRWGQASSGETQYF.

The chain has TRBV6-1 and TRBJ1-5; no definite D call. This CDR3 contains 15 residues. Germline V CDR1 and CDR2: MNHNS, SASEGT. Trimming pared 2 bases from V and 3 bases from J, leaving 11 bases between. CDR3 coding DNA: TGTGCCAGCAGTGAATCCCTATCCCTCAATCAGCCCCAGCATTTT. It codes for CASSESLSLNQPQHF.